One and the same sample provided the 7 T cell receptor beta chains below, sequenced in a study of T-cell reconstitution after alpha-beta-depleted transplantation in children. Library preparation (for TCRbeta) was performed with unique molecular identifiers. MiXCR, run by TCRdb on the PCR reads, gives a single entry per CDR3 protein. The sample carries over 150,000 distinct CDR3 sequences, roughly 15% recorded once. The specimen was PBMCs from the stem cell graft donor, collected from the stem cell graft. Every receptor here comes from a human donor who donated a stem cell graft to a child with acute lymphoblastic leukemia.

This clonotype was seen repeatedly, ten times or more. A read error may produce the germline difference seen at one junction end. The CDR3 bases are TGCGCCAGCAGCTTGGCGGGAGAGCAGTACTTC. Translation gives CASSLAGEQYF. The chain carries TRBV7-9 and TRBJ2-7; the D gene is possibly TRBD2 (6 bases). The CDR3 length is 11 residues. Germline V gene lookup returns CDR1 SEHNR and CDR2 FQNEAQ (reference sequence).

This clonotype was observed many times. The CDR3 loop is CANRPWTPKETQYF. The CDR3 DNA follows: TGTGCCAACCGACCTTGGACTCCTAAAGAGACCCAGTACTTC. The gene calls are TRBV27 and TRBJ2-5; a possible D gene is TRBD2 (5 bases). V lost 10 bases, J lost 3 bases, and 18 bases lay in between. Germline V gene lookup returns CDR1 MNHEY and CDR2 SMNVEV (reference sequence). The CDR3 sequence is 14 residues long.

Comment on this clonotype: A read error may be the cause here, since a much bigger clone is one base away. The chain uses TRBV5-1 and TRBJ1-1; D gene ambiguous. Germline lookup yields CDR1 SGHRS and CDR2 YFSETQ. This CDR3 is built from 14 residues. Trimming removed 3 bases at V and 1 base at J, with 10 bases between. CDR3 residues: CASSSGCQNTEAFF. The CDR3 region has the DNA TGCGCCAGCAGCTCTGGGTGCCAGAACACTGAAGCTTTCTTT.

This clonotype was seen at least ten times. V usage is TRBV12-3 or TRBV12-4 and J usage is TRBJ1-1, with D hard to call. The CDR3 is 13 amino acids. The ends were cut back, 1 base at V and 1 base at J, with 4 bases in the middle. Here the CDR3 DNA reads TGTGCCAGCAGTTTAGACTGGAACACTGAAGCTTTCTTT. Amino acids: CASSLDWNTEAFF.

The table lists this clonotype with many counts. The V call is TRBV5-1, the J call TRBJ2-7; D gene uncertain. CDR3 size: 10 residues. Trimming cost V 4 bases and J 12 bases, with 11 bases left between them. CDR1 is SGHRS and CDR2 is YFSETQ in the germline V gene. CDR3 region: CASSPCMGYF. CDR3 bases: TGCGCCAGCAGCCCATGCATGGGGTACTTC.

This clonotype has a handful of counts. The V and J genes are TRBV12-3 or TRBV12-4 and TRBJ2-4; D uncertain. V lost 7 bases to trimming and J lost 15 bases, with 16 bases between them. The length of the CDR3 is 11 residues. The CDR3 reads CASIQGYRMYF. The CDR3 coding sequence is TGTGCCAGCATCCAAGGGTATCGGATGTACTTC.

This clonotype was recorded once. A much larger clone is a single base away; this may be a read error. This chain uses TRBV5-1 with TRBJ2-2; no definite D call. The CDR3 loop spans 16 amino acids. Germline V gives CDR1 SGHRS, CDR2 YFSETQ. Trimming pared 1 base from V and 6 bases from J, leaving 16 bases between. The CDR3 region has the DNA TGCGCCAGCAGCTTGCTGGGTCCAGCACACGCCGGGGAGCTGTTTTTT. Residues: CASSLLGPAHAGELFF.